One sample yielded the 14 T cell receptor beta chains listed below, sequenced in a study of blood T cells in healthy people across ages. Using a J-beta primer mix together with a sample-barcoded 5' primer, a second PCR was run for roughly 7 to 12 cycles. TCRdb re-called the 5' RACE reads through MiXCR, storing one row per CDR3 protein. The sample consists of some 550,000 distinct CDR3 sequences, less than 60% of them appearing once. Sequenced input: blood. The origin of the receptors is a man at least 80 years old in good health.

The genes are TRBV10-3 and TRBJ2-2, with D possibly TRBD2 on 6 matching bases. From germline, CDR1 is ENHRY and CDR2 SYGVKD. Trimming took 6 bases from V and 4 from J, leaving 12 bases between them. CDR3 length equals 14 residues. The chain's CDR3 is CAIRRLDSTGELFF. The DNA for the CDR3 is TGTGCCATCAGACGACTAGATTCCACCGGGGAGCTGTTTTTT.

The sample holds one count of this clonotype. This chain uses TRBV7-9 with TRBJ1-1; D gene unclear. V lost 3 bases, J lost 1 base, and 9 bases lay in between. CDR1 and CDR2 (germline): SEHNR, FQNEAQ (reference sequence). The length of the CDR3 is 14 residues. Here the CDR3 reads CASSFIGENTEAFF. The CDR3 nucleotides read TGTGCCAGCAGCTTCATAGGTGAGAACACTGAAGCTTTCTTT. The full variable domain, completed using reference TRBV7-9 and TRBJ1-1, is DTGVSQNPRHKITKRGQNVTFRCDPISEHNRLYWYRQTLGQGPEFLTYFQNEAQLEKSRLLSDRFSAERPKGSFSTLEIQRTEQGDSAMYLCASSFIGENTEAFFGQGTRLTVV.

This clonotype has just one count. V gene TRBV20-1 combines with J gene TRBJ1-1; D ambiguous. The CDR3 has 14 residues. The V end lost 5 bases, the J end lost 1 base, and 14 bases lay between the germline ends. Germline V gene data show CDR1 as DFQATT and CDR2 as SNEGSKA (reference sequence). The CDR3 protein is CSAQISPGNTEAFF. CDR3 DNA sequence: TGCAGTGCTCAGATAAGCCCCGGGAACACTGAAGCTTTCTTT.

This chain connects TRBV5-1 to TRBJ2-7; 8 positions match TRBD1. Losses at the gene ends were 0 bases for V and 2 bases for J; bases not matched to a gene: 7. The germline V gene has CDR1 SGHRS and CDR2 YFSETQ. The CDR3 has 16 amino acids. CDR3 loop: CASSLARDRQPYEQYF. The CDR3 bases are TGCGCCAGCAGCTTGGCCCGGGACAGGCAACCCTACGAGCAGTACTTC. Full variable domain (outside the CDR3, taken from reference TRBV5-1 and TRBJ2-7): KAGVTQTPRYLIKTRGQQVTLSCSPISGHRSVSWYQQTPGQGLQFLFEYFSETQRNKGNFPGRFSGRQFSNSRSEMNVSTLELGDSALYLCASSLARDRQPYEQYFGPGTRLTVT.

For the CDR3, the DNA is TGTGCCAGCACCCCACGGGAGTACACTGAAGCTTTCTTT. Protein product: CASTPREYTEAFF. The chain employs TRBV6-6 and TRBJ1-1; D not certain. Germline loops: CDR1 MNHNY, CDR2 SVGAGI (reference sequence). CDR3 length: 13 amino acids. Deletions cut 7 bases from V and 3 bases from J, with 12 bases between.

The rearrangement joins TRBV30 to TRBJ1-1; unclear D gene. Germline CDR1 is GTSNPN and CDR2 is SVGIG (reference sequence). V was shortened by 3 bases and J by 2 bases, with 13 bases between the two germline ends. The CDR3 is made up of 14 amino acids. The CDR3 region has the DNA TGTGCCTGGAGCCTAGGGCTAATTAACACTGAAGCTTTCTTT. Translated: CAWSLGLINTEAFF. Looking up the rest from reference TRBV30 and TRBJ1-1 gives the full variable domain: SQTIHQWPATLVQPVGSPLSLECTVEGTSNPNLYWYRQAAGRGLQLLFYSVGIGQISSEVPQNLSASRPQDRQFILSSKKLLLSDSGFYLCAWSLGLINTEAFFGQGTRLTVV.

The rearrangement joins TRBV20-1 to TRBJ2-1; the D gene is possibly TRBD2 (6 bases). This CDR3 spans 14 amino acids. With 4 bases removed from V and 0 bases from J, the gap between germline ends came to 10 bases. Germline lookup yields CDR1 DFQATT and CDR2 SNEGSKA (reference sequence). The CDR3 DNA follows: TGCAGTGCTAAAAGGGGAGGCTCCTACAATGAGCAGTTCTTC. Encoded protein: CSAKRGGSYNEQFF.

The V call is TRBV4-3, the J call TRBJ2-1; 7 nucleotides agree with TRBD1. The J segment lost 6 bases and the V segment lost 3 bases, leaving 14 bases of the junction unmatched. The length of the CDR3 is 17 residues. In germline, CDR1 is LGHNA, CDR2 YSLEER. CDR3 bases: TGCGCCAGCAGCCATAGTACAGGGGTCTTGTGGGGCAATGAGCAGTTCTTC. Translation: CASSHSTGVLWGNEQFF.

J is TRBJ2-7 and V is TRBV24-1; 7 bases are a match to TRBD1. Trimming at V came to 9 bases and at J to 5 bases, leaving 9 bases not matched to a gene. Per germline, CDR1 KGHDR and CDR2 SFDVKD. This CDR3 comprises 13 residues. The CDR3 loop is CATGGLDRDEQYF. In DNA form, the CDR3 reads TGTGCCACCGGGGGCTTAGACAGGGACGAGCAGTACTTC.

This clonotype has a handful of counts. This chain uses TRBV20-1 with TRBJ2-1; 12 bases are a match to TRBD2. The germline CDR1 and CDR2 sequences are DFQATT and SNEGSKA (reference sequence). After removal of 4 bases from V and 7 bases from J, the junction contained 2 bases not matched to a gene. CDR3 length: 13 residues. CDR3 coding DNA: TGCAGTGCTATCACTAGCGGGAGGAATGAGCAGTTCTTC. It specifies CSAITSGRNEQFF.

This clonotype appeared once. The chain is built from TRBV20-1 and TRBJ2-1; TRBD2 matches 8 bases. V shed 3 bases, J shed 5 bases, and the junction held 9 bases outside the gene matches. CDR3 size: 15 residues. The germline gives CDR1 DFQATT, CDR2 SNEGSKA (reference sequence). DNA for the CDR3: TGCAGTGCTAGGCCCTCGGGAGGGACCGACAATGAGCAGTTCTTC. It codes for CSARPSGGTDNEQFF.

DNA for the CDR3: TGCAGCGCCTTTGGACAGACGAACACCGGGGAGCTGTTTTTT. This sequence encodes CSAFGQTNTGELFF. The chain couples TRBV29-1 to TRBJ2-2; D may be TRBD1 (6 bases). Germline V gene lookup returns CDR1 SQVTM and CDR2 ANQGSEA. Trimming left V 7 bases short and J 0 bases short, with 12 bases between. This CDR3 region has 14 residues.

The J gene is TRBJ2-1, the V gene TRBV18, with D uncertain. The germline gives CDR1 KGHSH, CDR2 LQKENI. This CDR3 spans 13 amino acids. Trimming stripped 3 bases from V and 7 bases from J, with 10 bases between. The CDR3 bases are TGTGCCAGCTCACCCTCTACCCCTAATGAGCAGTTCTTC. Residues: CASSPSTPNEQFF.

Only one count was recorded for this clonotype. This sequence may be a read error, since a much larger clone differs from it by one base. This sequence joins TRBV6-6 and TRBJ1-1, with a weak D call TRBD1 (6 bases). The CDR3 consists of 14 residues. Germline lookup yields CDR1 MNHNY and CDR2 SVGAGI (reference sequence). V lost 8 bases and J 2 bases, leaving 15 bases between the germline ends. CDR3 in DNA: TGTGCCAGCGGGAGGACAGATCACAACACTGAAGCTTTCTTT. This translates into CASGRTDHNTEAFF.